This TCR beta chain was obtained from a study of blood T cell repertoires in COVID-19. Study-level information: Samples came from the United States, Italy and Spain, spanning acute and convalescent COVID-19. The cDNA or gDNA used as material had been derived from T cells, B-cell-depleted T cells, or PBMCs.

From germline, CDR1 is SGHAT and CDR2 FQDESV (reference sequence). The CDR3 sequence is 15 residues long. Germline trimming cut 4 bases from V and 1 base from J; bases unmatched to any gene: 6. Original data processing: From reference gene primer amplification, estimates of nucleated cell counts were derived. The table came from immunoSEQ multiplex PCR; TCRdb's copy has only in-frame clones and leaves some out. From that table come the V and J calls and clone size; the DNA was used to work out D and trimming. The profile shows roughly 43,000 clones, over 75% of them singletons. V usage is TRBV11-1 and J usage is TRBJ2-5; 7 bases are a match to TRBD1. The clonotype was recovered from a woman aged 60 to 75 with acute or convalescent COVID-19. Sequencing was performed on peripheral blood. Here the CDR3 reads CASSSHRGAQETQYF. The CDR3 DNA is TGTGCCAGCAGCTCCCACAGGGGCGCCCAAGAGACCCAGTACTTC.